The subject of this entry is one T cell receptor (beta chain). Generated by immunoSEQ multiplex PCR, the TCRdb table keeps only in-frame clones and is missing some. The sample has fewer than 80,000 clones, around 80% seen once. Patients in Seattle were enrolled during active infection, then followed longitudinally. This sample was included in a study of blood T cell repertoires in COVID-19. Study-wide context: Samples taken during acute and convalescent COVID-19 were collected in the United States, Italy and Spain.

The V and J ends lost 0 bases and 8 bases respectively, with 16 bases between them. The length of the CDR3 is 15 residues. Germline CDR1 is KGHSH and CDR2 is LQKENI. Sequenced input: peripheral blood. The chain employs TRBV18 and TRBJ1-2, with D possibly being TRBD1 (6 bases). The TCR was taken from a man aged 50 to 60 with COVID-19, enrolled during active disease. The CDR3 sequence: CASSPPLGASLGYTF. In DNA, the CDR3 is TGTGCCAGCTCACCACCGCTGGGGGCTTCGTTAGGCTACACCTTC.